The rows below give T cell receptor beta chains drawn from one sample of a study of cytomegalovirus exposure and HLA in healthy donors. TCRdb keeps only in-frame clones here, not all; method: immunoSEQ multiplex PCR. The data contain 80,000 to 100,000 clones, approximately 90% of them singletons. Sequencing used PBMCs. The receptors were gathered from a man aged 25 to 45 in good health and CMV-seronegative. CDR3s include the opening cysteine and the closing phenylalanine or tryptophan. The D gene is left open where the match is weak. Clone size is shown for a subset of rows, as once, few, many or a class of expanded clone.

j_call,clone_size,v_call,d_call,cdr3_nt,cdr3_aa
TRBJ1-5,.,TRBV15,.,TGTGCCACCAGCAGAGTACGCGGTAATTTTTATCAGCCCCAGCATTTT,CATSRVRGNFYQPQHF
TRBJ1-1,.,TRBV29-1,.,TGCAGCGTTGAAGTAACTAGTTCAGCTTTCTTT,CSVEVTSSAFF
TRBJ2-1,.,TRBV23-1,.,TGCGCCAGCAGGGGGCTATCCCCCAATGAGCAGTTCTTC,CASRGLSPNEQFF
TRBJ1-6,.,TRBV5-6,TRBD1,TGTGCCAGCGGCCGGGACAGTCGCTCCTATAATTCACCCCTCCACTTT,CASGRDSRSYNSPLHF
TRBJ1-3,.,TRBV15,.,TGTGCCACCAGCACCCGTAGAGGAAACACCATATATTTT,CATSTRRGNTIYF
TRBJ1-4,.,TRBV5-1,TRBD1,TGCGCCAGCAGCTTATCTCGACAGGGGGATAATGAAAAACTGTTTTTT,CASSLSRQGDNEKLFF
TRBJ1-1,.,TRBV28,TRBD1,TGTGCCAGCAGTATTCCCACGGACAGGGCAGGGACTGAAGCTTTCTTT,CASSIPTDRAGTEAFF
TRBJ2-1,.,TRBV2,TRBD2,TGTGCCATTTCTAGCGGGAGCGATGAGCAGTTCTTC,CAISSGSDEQFF
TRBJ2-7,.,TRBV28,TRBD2,TGTGCCAGCATAGGGACTAGCGGGGCCCTCTACGAGCAGTACTTC,CASIGTSGALYEQYF
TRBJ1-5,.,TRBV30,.,TGTGCCTGGAGCACAGTGGGCAATCAGCCCCAGCATTTT,CAWSTVGNQPQHF
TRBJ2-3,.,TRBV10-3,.,TGTGCCACCTCAAGAATAACCGGGATAGGCGGGACAGATACGCAGTATTTT,CATSRITGIGGTDTQYF
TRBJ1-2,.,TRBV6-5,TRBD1,TGTGCCAGCAGGTCAGGGGGAGGCTACACCTTC,CASRSGGGYTF
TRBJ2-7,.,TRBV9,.,TGTGCCAGCAGCGGATCCTCGACAGCCTACGAGCAGTACTTC,CASSGSSTAYEQYF
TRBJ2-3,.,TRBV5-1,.,TGCGCCAGCAGCTTGGCCTCGCGGGAAGATACGCAGTATTTT,CASSLASREDTQYF
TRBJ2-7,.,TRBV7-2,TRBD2,TGTGCCAGCAGCTTAGTGGCTAGCGGGGGTACCTACGAGCAGTACTTC,CASSLVASGGTYEQYF
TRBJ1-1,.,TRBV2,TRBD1,TGTGCCAGCAGGAACCGGGACAGGGGTGTTAAGAACACTGAAGCTTTCTTT,CASRNRDRGVKNTEAFF
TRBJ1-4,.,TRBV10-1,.,TGCGCCAGCAGTGAGTCGGGGAGAGAAAAACTGTTTTTT,CASSESGREKLFF
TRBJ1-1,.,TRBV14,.,TGTGCCAGCAGCCAAGATCCCAGGACTGAAGCTTTCTTT,CASSQDPRTEAFF
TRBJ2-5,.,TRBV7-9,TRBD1,TGTGCCAGCAGCTTAGCGGTATCCGGGACAGGGCAAATGGAGACCCAGTACTTC,CASSLAVSGTGQMETQYF
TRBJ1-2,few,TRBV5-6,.,TGTGCCAGCAGCTTATTGGCTTACATTAACTATGGCTACACCTTC,CASSLLAYINYGYTF
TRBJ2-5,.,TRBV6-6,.,TGTGCCAGCAGTTACAATCGGGAGACGGCCCAGTACTTC,CASSYNRETAQYF
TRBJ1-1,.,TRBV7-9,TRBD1,TGTGCCAGCAGCCACGACAGGGGGAGACCCGAAGCTTTCTTT,CASSHDRGRPEAFF
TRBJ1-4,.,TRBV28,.,TGTGCCAGCAGTTTAGGGGGGGGAAATGAAAAACTGTTTTTT,CASSLGGGNEKLFF
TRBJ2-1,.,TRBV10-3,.,TGTGCCATCAGTTCCCGACGGGACAATGAGCAGTTCTTC,CAISSRRDNEQFF
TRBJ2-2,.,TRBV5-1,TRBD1,TGCGCCAGCAGCTTCGACAGGGCGATGGCCGGGGAGCTGTTTTTT,CASSFDRAMAGELFF
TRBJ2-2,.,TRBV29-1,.,TGCAGCGTTCAACAGGGATTCGGCGGGGAGCTGTTTTTT,CSVQQGFGGELFF
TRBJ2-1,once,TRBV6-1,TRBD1,TGTGCCAGCGGATACAGGGGGGCCTACAATGAGCAGTTCTTC,CASGYRGAYNEQFF
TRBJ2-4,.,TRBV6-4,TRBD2,TGTGCCAGCAGGCAACGGGGGGTCAAAAACATTCAGTACTTC,CASRQRGVKNIQYF
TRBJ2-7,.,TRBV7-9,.,TGTGCCAGCAGCTTAGGAGGGGGGGATTTTGACGAGCAGTACTTC,CASSLGGGDFDEQYF
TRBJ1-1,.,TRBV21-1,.,TGTGCCAGCAGCAAGGAGACAGGGGAAGCTGAAGCTTTCTTT,CASSKETGEAEAFF
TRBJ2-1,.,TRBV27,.,TGTGCCAGCAGTTTACCGGGAGGACAGGGTGAATACAATGAGCAGTTCTTC,CASSLPGGQGEYNEQFF
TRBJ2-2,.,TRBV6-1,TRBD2,TGTGCCAGCAGTGATACCGGGACTATCAACACCGGGGAGCTGTTTTTT,CASSDTGTINTGELFF
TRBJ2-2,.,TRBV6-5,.,TGTGCCAGCAGGCGGGCGGCGGCGAACACCGGGGAGCTGTTTTTT,CASRRAAANTGELFF
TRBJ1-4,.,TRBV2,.,TGTGCCAGCAGGACAGGAAGAAATGAAAAACTGTTTTTT,CASRTGRNEKLFF
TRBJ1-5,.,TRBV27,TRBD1,TGTGCCAGCAGCCTAAGACAGGGACCTAATCAGCCCCAGCATTTT,CASSLRQGPNQPQHF
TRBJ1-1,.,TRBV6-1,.,TGTGCCAGCAATGACCTGCCCGAGAAACAGGGAACAACTGAAGCTTTCTTT,CASNDLPEKQGTTEAFF
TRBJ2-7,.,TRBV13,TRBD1,TGTGCCAGCAGCCCGGTATCCGGGACAGGGACCTACGAGCAGTACTTC,CASSPVSGTGTYEQYF
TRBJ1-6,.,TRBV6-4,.,TGTGCCAGCAGTGAGAATATGGGACTGCCTAATTCACCCCTCCACTTT,CASSENMGLPNSPLHF
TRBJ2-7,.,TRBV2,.,TGTGCCAGCAGGGTACAGGGCTACGAGCAGTACTTC,CASRVQGYEQYF
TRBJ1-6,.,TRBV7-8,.,TGTGCCAGCAGCTTAATCAGGTTCGGCTCCTATAATTCACCCCTCCACTTT,CASSLIRFGSYNSPLHF
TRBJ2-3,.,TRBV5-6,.,TGTGCCAGCAGCTTGCCATCCCCACGACAGGGCACAGATACGCAGTATTTT,CASSLPSPRQGTDTQYF
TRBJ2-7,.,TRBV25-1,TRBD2,TGTGCCAGCAGTGAATCGGCGCGGGAGGCCCACGAGCAGTACTTC,CASSESAREAHEQYF
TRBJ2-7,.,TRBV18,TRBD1,TGTGCCAGCTCACCGCCCCGGGACAGGGGGATAGTCGAGCAGTACTTC,CASSPPRDRGIVEQYF
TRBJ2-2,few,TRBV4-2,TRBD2,TGTGCCAGCAGCCAACTAGCGGGAGGGCCCGGGGAGCTGTTTTTT,CASSQLAGGPGELFF
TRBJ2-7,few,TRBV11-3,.,TGTGCCAGCAGCTTTTGGCAGGGTGGCGAGCAGTACTTC,CASSFWQGGEQYF
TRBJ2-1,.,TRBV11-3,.,TGTGCCAGCAGCTTAGAGGGACAAGTCAATGAGCAGTTCTTC,CASSLEGQVNEQFF
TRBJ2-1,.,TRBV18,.,TGTGCCAGCTCACCAGAGACGGGGGTTATCAATGAGCAGTTCTTC,CASSPETGVINEQFF
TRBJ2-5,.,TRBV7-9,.,TGTGCCAGCAGCATAAGACAATGGGAGACCCAGTACTTC,CASSIRQWETQYF
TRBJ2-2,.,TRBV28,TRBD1,TGTGCCAGCAGTTCCCCGGGACAGGGAGTTGTAGGGGAGCTGTTTTTT,CASSSPGQGVVGELFF
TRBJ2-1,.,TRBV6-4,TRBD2,TGTGCCAGCAGTGACTTTAGCGGGAGGGACACAGGGGAGCAGTTCTTC,CASSDFSGRDTGEQFF
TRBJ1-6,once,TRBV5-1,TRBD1,TGCGCCAGCAGCGTCGACAGGGGTGGGAATTCACCCCTCCACTTT,CASSVDRGGNSPLHF
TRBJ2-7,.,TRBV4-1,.,TGCGCCAGCAGCCAAGGAAGGCGGAATTACGAGCAGTACTTC,CASSQGRRNYEQYF
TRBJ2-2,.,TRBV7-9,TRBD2,TGTGCCAGCATCCGGGGGGGATCGAACACCGGGGAGCTGTTTTTT,CASIRGGSNTGELFF
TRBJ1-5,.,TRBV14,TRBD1,TGTGCCAGCAGCAACAGGGGGCTGAGTCAGCCCCAGCATTTT,CASSNRGLSQPQHF
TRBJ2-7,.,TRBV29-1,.,TGCAGCGTTGAATTGGGGAATGGGGGCGGGTACGCCGAGCAGTACTTC,CSVELGNGGGYAEQYF
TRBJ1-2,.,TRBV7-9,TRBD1,TGTGCCAGCAGCTTAATTGGAGGACAGGGGAATGGCTACACCTTC,CASSLIGGQGNGYTF
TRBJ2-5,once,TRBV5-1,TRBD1,TGCGCCAGCAGCCCGGGGACAGGGCGAGAGACCCAGTACTTC,CASSPGTGRETQYF
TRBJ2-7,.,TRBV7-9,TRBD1,TGTGCCAGCATAGAAGATAAGGGACAGGGTCTGAGCGAGCAGTACTTC,CASIEDKGQGLSEQYF
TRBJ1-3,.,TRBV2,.,TGTGCCAGAGAGGTCCCGAACCCCGGGAGCGGAAACACCATATATTTT,CAREVPNPGSGNTIYF
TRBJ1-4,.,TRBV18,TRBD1,TGTGCCAGCTCACCGGACGGACAGGGTAATGAAAAACTGTTTTTT,CASSPDGQGNEKLFF